This TCR beta chain was obtained from a study of T-cell reconstitution after alpha-beta-depleted transplantation in children. This CDR3 is built from 17 residues. Trimming cost V 3 bases and J 6 bases; bases outside gene matches: 8. In its sample, this clonotype was seen a few times. Unique molecular identifiers were incorporated when the TCRbeta library was constructed. TCRdb processed the PCR reads anew with MiXCR; each CDR3 protein has one entry. The table records fewer than 400,000 distinct CDR3 sequences, roughly 22% of them present only once. This rearrangement joins TRBV12-3 or TRBV12-4 to TRBJ2-2; TRBD2 matches 12 bases. Sequenced material: PBMCs from the stem cell graft donor, taken from the stem cell graft. This sequence originates from a human donor who donated a stem cell graft to a child with acute myeloid leukemia. The CDR3 here is CASSFPSTSGRSGELFF. In nucleotides, the CDR3 is TGTGCCAGCAGTTTCCCCTCGACTAGCGGGAGATCCGGGGAGCTGTTTTTT.